Presented here are 29 T cell receptor beta chains from one specimen sequenced in a study of Graves' ophthalmopathy and Graves' hyperthyroidism. Amplification of the TCR beta CDR3 regions used RNA transcripts (as template). After a first-round RT-PCR with HTBI primers, a second-round multiplex PCR was run. TCRdb redid the calling of the multiplex PCR reads with MiXCR, one entry per CDR3 protein. The table records around 660,000 distinct CDR3 sequences, under 50% of them present only once. Input material: peripheral blood. Receptors originate from an adult man with Graves' ophthalmopathy.

V and J are TRBV9 and TRBJ1-2, with D unclear. There are 13 residues in the CDR3. Deletions cut 1 base from V and 4 bases from J, with 8 bases between. Germline CDR1 and CDR2: SGDLS and YYNGEE. DNA of the CDR3: TGTGCCAGCAGCGTAAAGCCAGGCTATGGCTACACCTTC. Protein product: CASSVKPGYGYTF. Combining the CDR3 with reference TRBV9 and TRBJ1-2 gives the whole variable domain DSGVTQTPKHLITATGQRVTLRCSPRSGDLSVYWYQQSLDQGLQFLIQYYNGEERAKGNILERFSAQQFPDLHSELNLSSLELGDSALYFCASSVKPGYGYTFGSGTRLTVV.

On this clonotype itself: Possible read error: a much larger clone is one base away. In DNA, the CDR3 is TGTGCCAGCAGCGATCATCCGGGACAGAATAACTATGGCTACGCCTTC. Protein sequence: CASSDHPGQNNYGYAF. The chain uses TRBV10-3 and TRBJ1-2; 7 nucleotides agree with TRBD1. The CDR3 spans 16 residues. Germline CDR1 is ENHRY and CDR2 is SYGVKD.

The V and J genes are TRBV7-2 and TRBJ2-6; TRBD2 might be the D (7 bases). Germline V gives CDR1 SGHTA, CDR2 FQGNSA. This CDR3 comprises 16 residues. The V end lost 8 bases, the J end lost 2 bases, and 16 bases lay between the germline ends. The CDR3 region has the DNA TGTGCCAGCGCGTGGGGGGGCGGTGCTGGGGCCAACGTCCTGACTTTC. It codes for CASAWGGGAGANVLTF. Full variable domain (remainder filled in from reference TRBV7-2 and TRBJ2-6): GAGVSQSPSNKVTEKGKDVELRCDPISGHTALYWYRQSLGQGLEFLIYFQGNSAPDKSGLPSDRFSAERTGGSVSTLTIQRTQQEDSAVYLCASAWGGGAGANVLTFGAGSRLTVL.

This clonotype was found a few times. This sequence joins TRBV6-2 or TRBV6-3 and TRBJ2-2; D is uncertain. From germline, CDR1 is MNHEY and CDR2 SVGEGT. The length of the CDR3 is 12 residues. Trimming shortened V by 2 bases and J by 5 bases, and 3 bases separated the two germline ends. The CDR3 region is CASSYGTGELFF. CDR3 bases: TGTGCCAGCAGTTACGGGACCGGGGAGCTGTTTTTT.

The table lists this clonotype with a few counts. The rearrangement links TRBV19 to TRBJ2-2; D may correspond to TRBD1 or TRBD2 (5 bases each). Germline CDR1 LNHDA, CDR2 SQIVND (reference sequence). CDR3 size: 15 residues. Trimming cost V 5 bases and J 0 bases, with 10 bases left between them. Here the CDR3 reads CASSAGAANTGELFF. CDR3 in DNA: TGTGCCAGTAGTGCCGGGGCCGCGAACACCGGGGAGCTGTTTTTT.

This clonotype was picked up many times. This chain links TRBV7-2 with TRBJ1-5; D is unclear. V was clipped by 2 bases and J by 3 bases, with 2 bases between them. From germline, CDR1 is SGHTA and CDR2 FQGNSA. CDR3 length: 12 amino acids. The CDR3 region is CASSLYNQPQHF. The CDR3 DNA sequence: TGTGCCAGCAGCTTATACAATCAGCCCCAGCATTTT.

Regarding this clonotype: The conserved phenylalanine or tryptophan normally closing the CDR3 is absent here, so this likely arose from a read error. Because the CDR3's place on the DNA is in doubt, the DNA is left out and the CDR3 is given as listed by TCRdb. The chain uses TRBV20-1 and TRBJ2-7; the table's D call of TRBD2 was not tested on the DNA. Ends included, the CDR3 has 12 residues. Germline V gene data show CDR1 as DFQATT and CDR2 as SNEGSKA (reference sequence). CDR3 amino acids: CSAFPGLAGGRT.

The chain combines TRBV7-2 with TRBJ2-2; 9 bases map to TRBD1. Per the germline V gene, CDR1 is SGHTA and CDR2 is FQGNSA. This CDR3 is built from 12 residues. Trimming cost V 2 bases and J 13 bases; bases outside gene matches: 2. DNA of the CDR3: TGTGCCAGCAGCTTACCGGGACAGGGGCTGTTTTTT. Amino acid sequence: CASSLPGQGLFF.

Only one count was recorded for this clonotype. Possible read error: a much larger clone is one base away. The rearrangement joins TRBV7-2 to TRBJ1-1; D uncertain. Trimming removed 7 bases at V and 2 bases at J, with 14 bases between. The length of the CDR3 is 14 residues. Germline V gene lookup returns CDR1 SGHTA and CDR2 FQGNSA. The CDR3 bases are TGTGCCAGCAACCCAGCCAGACCAAACACTGAAGCTTTCTTT. Its translation is CASNPARPNTEAFF.

This clonotype was observed many times. The J gene is TRBJ1-2, the V gene TRBV10-3, with TRBD1 as a possible D gene (5 bases). This CDR3 is built from 14 residues. V gave up 11 bases and J gave up 4 bases, with 20 bases separating them. CDR1 and CDR2 (germline): ENHRY, SYGVKD. The CDR3 DNA reads TGTGCCGCCAGCGGAGAGAGGGGCCCCTATGGCTACACCTTC. Its protein product is CAASGERGPYGYTF.

Only a few counts were recorded for this clonotype. At one end, the junction sequence differs from germline, possibly due to a read error. J is TRBJ2-7 and V is TRBV10-2; D not certain. Germline V gene sequence: CDR1 WSHSY, CDR2 SAAADI. The CDR3 has 15 amino acids. CDR3: CASSQGVGGTYEQYF. For the CDR3, the DNA is TGTGCCAGCAGCCAAGGTGTGGGTGGTACCTACGAGCAGTACTTC.

The chain employs TRBV19 and TRBJ1-1, with D perhaps matching TRBD1 (5 bases). Germline CDR1 is LNHDA and CDR2 is SQIVND (reference sequence). The CDR3 consists of 11 residues. The V gene lost 5 bases and the J gene lost 7 bases, with 8 bases spanning the gap. The CDR3 loop reads CASSRQGEAFF. The CDR3 nucleotides read TGTGCCAGTAGTCGGCAGGGTGAAGCTTTCTTT.

Remarks on this clonotype: Just one base apart from a much larger clone, this may be a read error. The rearrangement links TRBV5-1 to TRBJ1-6; 8 bases align to TRBD1. The CDR3 contains 14 residues. J gave up 10 bases and V 6 bases, and 9 bases lay outside the gene matches. CDR1 SGHRS and CDR2 YFSETQ come from the germline V gene. This chain's CDR3 is CASNPGQERSPLHF. CDR3 coding DNA: TGCGCCAGCAACCCGGGACAGGAAAGATCACCCCTCCACTTT.

A note on this clonotype: A much larger clone is a single base away; this may be a read error. The V call is TRBV27, the J call TRBJ1-2; D is ambiguous. From germline, CDR1 is MNHEY and CDR2 SMNVEV (reference sequence). This CDR3 is built from 11 residues. In DNA, the CDR3 is TGTGCCATCAGTGGGCCCAGTGGCTACACCTTC. Translation: CAISGPSGYTF.

The table lists this clonotype with many counts. V is TRBV11-2 and J is TRBJ2-5; either TRBD1 or TRBD2 may fit D (5 bases each). Looked up from germline, CDR1 is SGHAT and CDR2 is FQNNGV. V shed 3 bases and J shed 7 bases, with 15 bases lying between them. CDR3 length: 14 residues. This CDR3 reads CASSFPGRGWTQYF. The CDR3 DNA reads TGTGCCAGCAGCTTTCCGGGGCGCGGGTGGACCCAGTACTTC.

This clonotype was picked up a small number of times. The genes are TRBV6-1 and TRBJ1-5, with TRBD1 identical over 9 bases. Losses at the gene ends were 4 bases for V and 4 bases for J; bases not matched to a gene: 14. Germline-derived CDR1 and CDR2 are MNHNS and SASEGT. The CDR3 covers 18 residues. The CDR3 bases are TGTGCCAGCAGTGTACTCGGGACAGGGATTATACCTAATCAGCCCCAGCATTTT. It translates to CASSVLGTGIIPNQPQHF.

The V gene is TRBV10-3, the J gene TRBJ2-7; D is perhaps TRBD1 (6 bases). The CDR3 spans 13 residues. Germline CDR1 reads ENHRY; CDR2 reads SYGVKD. The CDR3 sequence: CTSSPNRAYEQYF. CDR3 bases: TGTACCAGCAGTCCCAACAGGGCCTACGAGCAGTACTTC.

The rearrangement links TRBV6-5 to TRBJ2-5; 8 bases are shared with TRBD1. The CDR3 sequence is 14 residues long. Germline CDR1 is MNHEY and CDR2 is SVGAGI. Trimming at V came to 2 bases and at J to 3 bases, leaving 2 bases not matched to a gene. CDR3 coding DNA: TGTGCCAGCAGTTACGACAGGGGTGAAGAGACCCAGTACTTC. This translates into CASSYDRGEETQYF.

Many counts were recorded for this clonotype. V gene TRBV9 combines with J gene TRBJ1-5; 7 nucleotides agree with TRBD1. V shed 3 bases, J shed 8 bases, and the junction held 2 bases outside the gene matches. Germline CDR1 reads SGDLS; CDR2 reads YYNGEE. The CDR3 contains 12 residues. CDR3 residues: CASSGQGEPQHF. The CDR3 DNA is TGTGCCAGCAGCGGACAGGGTGAGCCCCAGCATTTT. Filled out from reference TRBV9 and TRBJ1-5, the complete variable domain reads DSGVTQTPKHLITATGQRVTLRCSPRSGDLSVYWYQQSLDQGLQFLIQYYNGEERAKGNILERFSAQQFPDLHSELNLSSLELGDSALYFCASSGQGEPQHFGDGTRLSIL.

The genes are TRBV7-9 and TRBJ2-1; tentative D call: TRBD2 (7 bases). The length of the CDR3 is 12 residues. V lost 11 bases, J lost 7 bases, and 15 bases lay in between. Germline loops: CDR1 SEHNR, CDR2 FQNEAQ (reference sequence). CDR3 bases: TGTGCCTTCGATGCGGGGGCGAATGAGCAGTTCTTC. It specifies CAFDAGANEQFF. Filled out from reference TRBV7-9 and TRBJ2-1, the complete variable domain reads DTGVSQNPRHKITKRGQNVTFRCDPISEHNRLYWYRQTLGQGPEFLTYFQNEAQLEKSRLLSDRFSAERPKGSFSTLEIQRTEQGDSAMYLCAFDAGANEQFFGPGTRLTVL.

There are many counts of this clonotype. The chain has TRBV25-1 and TRBJ2-5; D uncertain. This CDR3 is built from 14 residues. The V gene lost 0 bases and the J gene lost 2 bases, with 7 bases spanning the gap. The germline CDR1 and CDR2 sequences are MGHDK and SYGVNS. The CDR3: CASSEYIMQETQYF. The CDR3 bases are TGTGCCAGCAGTGAATATATTATGCAAGAGACCCAGTACTTC. Full variable domain (rest looked up from reference TRBV25-1 and TRBJ2-5): EADIYQTPRYLVIGTGKKITLECSQTMGHDKMYWYQQDPGMELHLIHYSYGVNSTEKGDLSSESTVSRIRTEHFPLTLESARPSHTSQYLCASSEYIMQETQYFGPGTRLLVL.

The rearrangement links TRBV7-9 to TRBJ1-1; 7 nucleotides match TRBD1. Per the germline V gene, CDR1 is SEHNR and CDR2 is FQNEAQ (reference sequence). The junction had 8 bases not matched to a gene; V was cut back by 5 bases and J by 5 bases. The CDR3 has 14 residues. This CDR3 is CASSKGGSWTEAFF. CDR3 DNA sequence: TGTGCCAGCAGCAAAGGGGGCAGTTGGACTGAAGCTTTCTTT.

In this sample, this clonotype turned up many times. The J gene is TRBJ1-5, the V gene TRBV12-3 or TRBV12-4, with D possibly being TRBD1 (5 bases). CDR3 length: 14 amino acids. The V end lost 10 bases, the J end lost 0 bases, and 13 bases lay between the germline ends. This chain's CDR3 is CAIRRGNSNQPQHF. The DNA for the CDR3 is TGTGCCATCCGTCGGGGGAATAGCAATCAGCCCCAGCATTTT.

On this clonotype itself: The conserved final phenylalanine or tryptophan is absent from the CDR3, which likely points to a read error. The genes are TRBV20-1 and TRBJ1-2; D call uncertain. This CDR3 spans 14 amino acids. Germline CDR1 is DFQATT and CDR2 is SNEGSKA (reference sequence). The CDR3 protein is CSARDHGLNYCYTI. DNA of the CDR3: TGCAGTGCTAGAGATCATGGGCTTAACTATTGCTACACCATC.

J is TRBJ2-5 and V is TRBV2, with D unresolved. This CDR3 comprises 12 residues. Germline V gene lookup returns CDR1 SNHLY and CDR2 FYNNEI. Trimming stripped 5 bases from V and 5 bases from J, with 9 bases between. The CDR3 loop is CASSRDLETQYF. The CDR3 nucleotides are TGTGCCAGCAGTCGTGACCTGGAGACCCAGTACTTC.

The J gene is TRBJ1-2, the V gene TRBV10-3; 9 bases match TRBD1. Germline V lookup: CDR1 ENHRY, CDR2 SYGVKD. The CDR3 has 15 residues. V gave up 6 bases and J gave up 3 bases; unmatched junction bases: 8. CDR3 nucleotides: TGTGCCATCAGGACAGGGACAGGGCGCCACTATGGCTACACCTTC. Translated, it gives CAIRTGTGRHYGYTF.

The chain couples TRBV10-3 to TRBJ1-2; no firm D call. The germline V gene has CDR1 ENHRY and CDR2 SYGVKD. CDR3 length: 13 amino acids. V was clipped by 4 bases and J by 6 bases, with 12 bases between them. The CDR3 spells CAISAEPPNGYTF. The CDR3, as DNA: TGTGCCATCAGTGCGGAGCCGCCCAATGGCTACACCTTC.

The chain joins TRBV29-1 to TRBJ2-5; 8 bases map to TRBD1. The germline gives CDR1 SQVTM, CDR2 ANQGSEA. CDR3 size: 13 residues. V gave up 4 bases and J gave up 9 bases; unmatched junction bases: 10. This CDR3 reads CSVGQGMDQPQYF. CDR3 DNA: TGCAGCGTTGGACAGGGGATGGATCAGCCCCAGTACTTC. Filled out from reference TRBV29-1 and TRBJ2-5, the complete variable domain reads SAVISQKPSRDICQRGTSLTIQCQVDSQVTMMFWYRQQPGQSLTLIATANQGSEATYESGFVIDKFPISRPNLTFSTLTVSNMSPEDSSIYLCSVGQGMDQPQYFGPGTRLLVL.

The rearrangement uses TRBV7-9 and TRBJ1-2; D might be TRBD1 (5 bases). The CDR3 has 17 residues. Germline-derived CDR1 and CDR2 are SEHNR and FQNEAQ (reference sequence). Trimming removed 6 bases from V and 1 base from J, with 21 bases in between. CDR3 residues: CASSALDGTAFNYGYTF. In nucleotides, the CDR3 is TGTGCCAGCAGTGCACTAGACGGGACGGCATTTAACTATGGCTACACCTTC.